Described below is a single T cell receptor beta chain sequence and its context. CDR3 size: 14 residues. CDR1 is SGHTA, CDR2 FQGTGA, per germline. V dropped 6 bases and J dropped 1 base, with 11 bases sitting between them. PCR employed 60 Vbeta and 13 Jbeta primers. TCRdb's copy holds only in-frame clones and misses some; the assay was immunoSEQ multiplex PCR. The sample carries about 150,000 clones, about 80% recorded once. The sample belongs to a study of cytomegalovirus exposure and HLA in healthy donors. The TCR originated in a woman in her 40s in good health and CMV-seronegative. This chain joins TRBV7-3 and TRBJ2-3; D perhaps matches TRBD2 (6 bases). Sequencing was done on a sample of PBMCs. CDR3 protein: CASRRRAGTDTQYF. In nucleotides, the CDR3 is TGTGCCAGCAGGAGGAGGGCGGGCACAGATACGCAGTATTTT.